These T cell receptor beta chains were read from a single sample in a study of control samples from healthy donors and cancer patients. The protocol was immunoSEQ multiplex PCR, while the TCRdb copy is restricted to in-frame clones and leaves out a portion. Here the sample spans 65,000 to 85,000 clones, over 75% being singletons. The sequenced material came from PBMCs. The receptors were gathered from a woman between 50 and 59 years old with head and neck cancer. The CDR3 runs from the conserved cysteine through the conserved F or W. The D gene is left open where the match is weak. Only part of the rows carry a size: once, few, many, or a class if the clone is expanded.

J gene,D gene,V gene,clone size,CDR3 DNA,CDR3 protein
TRBJ2-5,-,TRBV15,-,TGTGCCACCAGCAGAGCCGGGACCCCGGGGACCCAGTACTTC,CATSRAGTPGTQYF
TRBJ2-5,TRBD2,TRBV6-5,-,TGTGCCAGCATTCGGGGGGGCGGGGAGACCCAGTACTTC,CASIRGGGETQYF
TRBJ2-5,-,TRBV28,-,TGTGCCAGCAGTTTAATTCACGAGACCCAGTACTTC,CASSLIHETQYF
TRBJ2-7,TRBD1,TRBV19,-,TGTGCCAGTAGTTTCAGACAGGGGTCGCCCGAGCAGTACTTC,CASSFRQGSPEQYF
TRBJ2-1,-,TRBV5-1,-,TGCGCCAGCAGCTCAGAGGGGTGGTACAATGAGCAGTTCTTC,CASSSEGWYNEQFF
TRBJ2-3,-,TRBV9,-,TGTGCCAGCAGCGCGACTTCAAGACTCGATAGCACAGATACGCAGTATTTT,CASSATSRLDSTDTQYF
TRBJ2-3,TRBD2,TRBV6-4,-,TGTGCCAGCAGCCTCCTAGCGGGGGCTGGAGATACGCAGTATTTT,CASSLLAGAGDTQYF
TRBJ2-7,-,TRBV4-2,-,TGTGCCAGCAGCCAAGCCCAGGTCATGGAGTACGAGCAGTACTTC,CASSQAQVMEYEQYF
TRBJ2-1,TRBD1,TRBV7-2,once,TGTGCCAGCAGTCCCGCAGGGGGAAACAATGAGCAGTTCTTC,CASSPAGGNNEQFF
TRBJ1-6,-,TRBV4-2,-,TGTGCCAGCAGCCAAGGGGCTGGGGGCAATAATTCACCCCTCCACTTT,CASSQGAGGNNSPLHF
TRBJ1-2,-,TRBV28,-,TGTGCCAGCAACCCCTCCGGGGGCAGCTATGGCTACACCTTC,CASNPSGGSYGYTF
TRBJ1-6,TRBD1,TRBV2,-,TGTGCCAGCAGGCTGGACAGGAGCTCCTATAATTCACCCCTCCACTTT,CASRLDRSSYNSPLHF
TRBJ2-2,-,TRBV13,-,TGTGCCACCACGAAGGGGACCGGGGAGCTGTTTTTT,CATTKGTGELFF
TRBJ2-1,TRBD1,TRBV28,-,TGTGCCAGCAGTTTAGGGGGGACAGGGGTAGGGAATGAGCAGTTCTTC,CASSLGGTGVGNEQFF